The rows below give T cell receptor beta chains drawn from one sample of a study of identical twins. TCRdb reprocessed the 5' RACE reads via MiXCR and lists one record per CDR3 protein. Here the sample spans some 760,000 distinct CDR3 sequences, 15% to 20% being singletons. These data also formed part of another study, on T cells expressing NK-cell markers.

Sequencing used PBMCs. These receptors were obtained from a young woman in good health. The CDR3 runs from the conserved cysteine through the conserved F or W.

CDR3 protein	V gene	J gene
CASSLDRGWSGANVLTF	TRBV27	TRBJ2-6
CASNLKGNTGELFF	TRBV5-8	TRBJ2-2
CASSLLAGGPGEQFF	TRBV9	TRBJ2-1
CASSQGIQGVNSPLHF	TRBV4-3	TRBJ1-6
CASRTQGILTDTQYF	TRBV7-2	TRBJ2-3
CSAPLGLAVLGEQFF	TRBV20-1	TRBJ2-1
CSAIWGASDNEQFF	TRBV20-1	TRBJ2-1
CSASFSNTEAFF	TRBV20-1	TRBJ1-1
CASSYGLGEKLFF	TRBV6-5	TRBJ1-4
CASSLQRGGLDTQYF	TRBV7-3	TRBJ2-3
CSARQLYNEQFF	TRBV20-1	TRBJ2-1
CASSFRVVYNEQFF	TRBV7-8	TRBJ2-1
CASSPIGGPRNEQFF	TRBV7-9	TRBJ2-1
CAISREADTQYF	TRBV10-3	TRBJ2-3
CSVVQNSGSQRETQYF	TRBV29-1	TRBJ2-5
CASSFWERNTIYF	TRBV7-8	TRBJ1-3
CASSWDRTYEQYF	TRBV5-1	TRBJ2-7
CATSDPRQGARETQYF	TRBV24-1	TRBJ2-5
CSARDRLATIYF	TRBV20-1	TRBJ1-3
CSAREGGGETQYF	TRBV20-1	TRBJ2-5
CASSKGQVNGELFF	TRBV7-2	TRBJ2-2
CASSWTETDTQYF	TRBV5-5	TRBJ2-3
CAIRTQEAGGRNEQFF	TRBV10-3	TRBJ2-1
CATSDRRSTDTQYF	TRBV24-1	TRBJ2-3
CSAKGGFDTQYF	TRBV20-1	TRBJ2-3
CSARVGLGSPLHF	TRBV20-1	TRBJ1-6
CAISESQSFNYGYTF	TRBV10-3	TRBJ1-2
CASSFGTSGGGTDTQYF	TRBV5-1	TRBJ2-3
CATSDPSGSGNEQFF	TRBV24-1	TRBJ2-1
CASSQTRTETQYF	TRBV12-3/TRBV12-4	TRBJ2-5
CASSFIRSSYEQYF	TRBV12-3/TRBV12-4	TRBJ2-7
CASGPKTGNAGELFF	TRBV12-5	TRBJ2-2
CASSLGGQTFGTYRGYTF	TRBV5-1	TRBJ1-2
CASSRATENTEAFF	TRBV4-3	TRBJ1-1
CASSVGSGTYEQYF	TRBV9	TRBJ2-7
CSARVRGGYEQYF	TRBV20-1	TRBJ2-7
CASSHTIRIDEAFF	TRBV7-9	TRBJ1-1
CSAGEDDTTNEKLFF	TRBV20-1	TRBJ1-4
CSAREPGTVEQFF	TRBV20-1	TRBJ2-1
CAISEWGAPGRRTEAFF	TRBV10-3	TRBJ1-1
CASISGTRRSGELFF	TRBV10-2	TRBJ2-2
CSAVDATLSTDTQYF	TRBV20-1	TRBJ2-3
CASSFTGQGIAKNIQYF	TRBV5-1	TRBJ2-4
CSARDIQREGGELFF	TRBV20-1	TRBJ2-2
CASSRRTGYEQYF	TRBV3-1	TRBJ2-7
CATQLAGSTATQYF	TRBV10-3	TRBJ2-3
CASSYGRVNTEAFF	TRBV6-5	TRBJ1-1
CASNSGGTDTQYF	TRBV12-3/TRBV12-4	TRBJ2-3
CASSLEPGTEAFF	TRBV5-6	TRBJ1-1
CATAPSGSPNEQFF	TRBV24-1	TRBJ2-1
CSARTGTGAYEQYF	TRBV20-1	TRBJ2-7
CSARIGGGGYNEQFF	TRBV20-1	TRBJ2-1
CAIRVTPLGEQYF	TRBV10-3	TRBJ2-7
CASNPRGSYNEQFF	TRBV6-5	TRBJ2-1
CASSLTGGENIQYF	TRBV12-3/TRBV12-4	TRBJ2-4
CASSYNSLADYEQYF	TRBV6-2/TRBV6-3	TRBJ2-7
CAITRTGGSYEQYF	TRBV10-3	TRBJ2-7
CASSGRVAGNEQFF	TRBV5-1	TRBJ2-1
CASRPGLGFSGGVNEQFF	TRBV6-1	TRBJ2-1